A single sample is the source of the 24 T cell receptor beta chains below, sequenced in a study of blood T cell repertoires in COVID-19. TCRdb's copy holds only in-frame clones and misses some; the assay was immunoSEQ multiplex PCR. The sample lists roughly 74,000 clones, 88% seen once, with approximately 3% in the top ten. The sample taken for sequencing was peripheral blood. These receptors came from a man aged 65-85 years with active or convalescent COVID-19.

The table lists this clone with a count of one. The chain has TRBV5-1 and TRBJ2-7, with TRBD1 matching over 7 bases. After removal of 2 bases from V and 2 bases from J, the junction contained 16 bases not matched to a gene. CDR3 size: 18 residues. The germline V gene encodes CDR1 SGHRS and CDR2 YFSETQ. The CDR3 DNA sequence: TGCGCCAGCAGCTTAGGCCGCGGGTCGGGACAGATGACCTACGAGCAGTACTTC. It codes for CASSLGRGSGQMTYEQYF. The entire variable domain, with the rest obtained from reference TRBV5-1 and TRBJ2-7, is as follows: KAGVTQTPRYLIKTRGQQVTLSCSPISGHRSVSWYQQTPGQGLQFLFEYFSETQRNKGNFPGRFSGRQFSNSRSEMNVSTLELGDSALYLCASSLGRGSGQMTYEQYFGPGTRLTVT.

This clone showed up just once. The sample has other DNA sequences that encode this CDR3 too. The gene calls are TRBV6-5 and TRBJ2-6, with a weak D call TRBD2 (5 bases). The length of the CDR3 is 14 residues. Germline lookup yields CDR1 MNHEY and CDR2 SVGAGI. The V and J ends lost 6 bases and 1 base respectively, with 7 bases between them. CDR3 loop: CASSRGSGANVLTF. The DNA of the CDR3 is TGTGCCAGCAGCCGGGGATCTGGGGCCAACGTCCTGACTTTC.

This chain links TRBV4-1 with TRBJ1-6; no reliable D call. Germline CDR1 reads MGHRA; CDR2 reads YSYEKL. The CDR3 length is 15 residues. The V and J ends lost 0 bases and 9 bases respectively, with 12 bases between them. In nucleotides, the CDR3 is TGCGCCAGCAGCCAAGAGGCAAGTCAGGCTTCACCCCTCCACTTT. Translating it yields CASSQEASQASPLHF.

The chain joins TRBV6-5 to TRBJ1-2; unclear D gene. This CDR3 has 10 amino acids. CDR1 and CDR2 (germline): MNHEY, SVGAGI. V shed 7 bases and J shed 8 bases, with 8 bases lying between them. For the CDR3, the DNA is TGTGCCAGCATAGTCTGGGGCTACACCTTC. It encodes CASIVWGYTF.

The rearrangement joins TRBV2 to TRBJ1-2; tentative D call: TRBD1 (6 bases). Looked up from germline, CDR1 is SNHLY and CDR2 is FYNNEI. The CDR3 is 14 amino acids. The V end was cut by 4 bases, the J end by 4 bases, with 13 bases between. CDR3 coding DNA: TGTGCCAGCAGTGGGATTGCGGACAGCTATGGCTACACCTTC. It codes for CASSGIADSYGYTF.

The chain combines TRBV29-1 with TRBJ1-1, with D possibly being TRBD1 (6 bases). The V gene's germline CDR1 is SQVTM and CDR2 ANQGSEA. The CDR3 runs to 14 residues. The V gene lost 4 bases and the J gene lost 5 bases, with 17 bases spanning the gap. The CDR3 DNA is TGCAGCGTTGTCGGCCAGGGGCGATGGACTGAAGCTTTCTTT. The encoded protein is CSVVGQGRWTEAFF.

The chain employs TRBV28 and TRBJ2-2; D possibly corresponds to TRBD1 (7 bases). Trimming left V 1 base short and J 7 bases short, with 13 bases between. The CDR3 loop spans 15 amino acids. Germline V CDR1 and CDR2: MDHEN, SYDVKM. The CDR3 sequence is CASSLYDREVGELFF. In nucleotides, the CDR3 is TGTGCCAGCAGTTTATATGACAGGGAGGTCGGGGAGCTGTTTTTT.

The chain employs TRBV7-9 and TRBJ2-1; 8 bases agree with TRBD1. CDR1 is SEHNR, CDR2 FQNEAQ, per germline (reference sequence). Germline trimming cut 1 base from V and 6 bases from J; bases unmatched to any gene: 14. This CDR3 is built from 18 residues. CDR3 protein: CASSLGNWETGVANEQFF. In DNA form, the CDR3 reads TGTGCCAGCAGCTTAGGGAATTGGGAGACAGGGGTTGCCAATGAGCAGTTCTTC.

V gene TRBV4-1 combines with J gene TRBJ2-1, with 9 bases fitting TRBD2. Germline V gene lookup returns CDR1 MGHRA and CDR2 YSYEKL. V lost 3 bases to trimming and J lost 5 bases; unmatched junction nucleotides: 20. The CDR3 spans 20 residues. The DNA for the CDR3 is TGCGCCAGCAGCCAGGAAGTAACTAGCGGGCGTCGAGGGGTGAACAATGAGCAGTTCTTC. It specifies CASSQEVTSGRRGVNNEQFF.

The CDR3 region has the DNA TGTGCCAGCAGCCCAGGACAGGGTGGCTACACCTTC. This gives the protein CASSPGQGGYTF. The rearrangement joins TRBV12-3 or TRBV12-4 to TRBJ1-2; 8 bases line up with TRBD1. This CDR3 is 12 amino acids long. The V gene end was trimmed by 6 bases and the J gene end by 7 bases; junction bases not matched to a gene: 4.

The chain joins TRBV4-2 to TRBJ2-2; 7 bases map to TRBD2. Germline trimming cut 0 bases from V and 3 bases from J; bases unmatched to any gene: 4. Germline V CDR1 and CDR2: LGHNA, YNFKEQ. The length of the CDR3 is 16 residues. The CDR3 sequence is CASSQEGGSYTGELFF. CDR3 coding DNA: TGTGCCAGCAGCCAAGAGGGGGGGTCCTACACCGGGGAGCTGTTTTTT.

The chain combines TRBV18 with TRBJ1-1; 8 nucleotides line up with TRBD1. The V gene's germline CDR1 is KGHSH and CDR2 LQKENI. CDR3 size: 15 residues. J was trimmed by 0 bases and V by 2 bases; bases with no gene match: 2. This CDR3 reads CASSPRQGMNTEAFF. DNA for the CDR3: TGTGCCAGCTCACCAAGACAGGGGATGAACACTGAAGCTTTCTTT.

This rearrangement joins TRBV18 to TRBJ2-7; no definite D call. Looked up from germline, CDR1 is KGHSH and CDR2 is LQKENI. Deletions cut 1 base from V and 2 bases from J, with 15 bases between. This CDR3 is built from 16 residues. CDR3 sequence: CASSPQVTVSTYEQYF. CDR3 nucleotides: TGTGCCAGCTCACCACAGGTCACAGTTAGTACCTACGAGCAGTACTTC. Full variable domain (outside the CDR3, taken from reference TRBV18 and TRBJ2-7): NAGVMQNPRHLVRRRGQEARLRCSPMKGHSHVYWYRQLPEEGLKFMVYLQKENIIDESGMPKERFSAEFPKEGPSILRIQQVVRGDSAAYFCASSPQVTVSTYEQYFGPGTRLTVT.

The chain recombines TRBV5-1 with TRBJ1-1; the D is unclear. V was trimmed by 0 bases and J by 2 bases, leaving 8 bases between them. The germline gives CDR1 SGHRS, CDR2 YFSETQ. The CDR3 contains 14 residues. The CDR3 protein is CASSLGTVNTEAFF. In DNA form, the CDR3 reads TGCGCCAGCAGCTTGGGCACGGTCAACACTGAAGCTTTCTTT.

This clone was found a few times. The rearrangement joins TRBV6-5 to TRBJ2-5, with a possible D match to TRBD2 (5 bases). V dropped 2 bases and J dropped 2 bases, with 12 bases sitting between them. This CDR3 contains 15 residues. Germline values: CDR1 MNHEY, CDR2 SVGAGI. CDR3 coding DNA: TGTGCCAGCAGTTACGGGATAGCGATTCAAGAGACCCAGTACTTC. Translating it yields CASSYGIAIQETQYF.

J is TRBJ2-7 and V is TRBV5-1; weak D call: TRBD2 (6 bases). Germline CDR1 reads SGHRS; CDR2 reads YFSETQ. The CDR3 length is 16 residues. V was clipped by 4 bases and J by 5 bases, with 22 bases between them. The CDR3: CASSKTGTVEGNEQYF. The CDR3 bases are TGCGCCAGCAGCAAAACCGGGACTGTTGAAGGCAACGAGCAGTACTTC.

The chain has TRBV15 and TRBJ1-5, with 7 positions matching TRBD1. The CDR3 is 16 amino acids. V shed 1 base and J 5 bases; nucleotides not matched to a gene: 8. In germline, CDR1 is LNHNV, CDR2 YYDKDF (reference sequence). The CDR3 spells CATSRVENRGDQPQHF. The CDR3 DNA reads as TGTGCCACCAGCAGAGTTGAGAACAGGGGAGATCAGCCCCAGCATTTT.

V is TRBV5-6 and J is TRBJ2-5; 7 bases are a match to TRBD1. Germline lookup yields CDR1 SGHDT and CDR2 YYEEEE. The CDR3 spans 13 residues. J gave up 5 bases and V 3 bases, and 4 bases lay outside the gene matches. The CDR3 DNA reads TGTGCCAGCAGCTACAGGGGTGGGGAGACCCAGTACTTC. Residues: CASSYRGGETQYF.

The CDR3 spells CASSIRGARTYEQYF. Here the CDR3 DNA reads TGTGCCAGTAGTATCCGGGGGGCAAGGACATACGAGCAGTACTTC. The V call is TRBV19, the J call TRBJ2-7; a possible D gene is TRBD2 (7 bases). The V end was cut by 3 bases, the J end by 4 bases, with 16 bases between. This CDR3 has 15 residues. Germline V gene lookup returns CDR1 LNHDA and CDR2 SQIVND (reference sequence).

V gene TRBV6-5 combines with J gene TRBJ2-1; 8 bases line up with TRBD2. Trimming at V came to 5 bases and at J to 14 bases, leaving 8 bases not matched to a gene. CDR1 is MNHEY and CDR2 is SVGAGI in the germline V gene. CDR3 size: 12 residues. In nucleotides, the CDR3 is TGTGCCAGCAGTCCTAGCGGGTGGGTTAAGTTCTTC. It translates to CASSPSGWVKFF.

V gene TRBV11-2 combines with J gene TRBJ2-3, with TRBD1 identical over 8 bases. The germline V gene has CDR1 SGHAT and CDR2 FQNNGV. The CDR3 length is 15 residues. J lost 5 bases, V lost 5 bases, and 9 bases had no gene match. The DNA for the CDR3 is TGTGCCAGCAGCCGTAGGACAGGGTATGAAGATACGCAGTATTTT. It yields the protein CASSRRTGYEDTQYF.

The chain carries TRBV29-1 and TRBJ1-1; 8 bases map to TRBD1. CDR3 length: 15 residues. Germline lookup yields CDR1 SQVTM and CDR2 ANQGSEA. The V segment lost 6 bases and the J segment 3 bases; nucleotides outside the gene matches: 12. The CDR3 DNA reads TGCAGCGTCCCCTCTCGGACAGGGTTCGACACTGAAGCTTTCTTT. Translated, it gives CSVPSRTGFDTEAFF.

This clone is a singleton in its sample. The chain employs TRBV6-5 and TRBJ1-6; no definite D call. The germline gives CDR1 MNHEY, CDR2 SVGAGI. The CDR3 sequence is 13 residues long. V was shortened by 6 bases and J by 4 bases, with 7 bases between the two germline ends. In nucleotides, the CDR3 is TGTGCCAGCAGGGGCGTTTATAATTCACCCCTCCACTTT. Amino acid sequence: CASRGVYNSPLHF.

The genes are TRBV5-1 and TRBJ1-1, with TRBD1 identical over 10 bases. The V segment lost 3 bases and the J segment 0 bases; nucleotides outside the gene matches: 5. Germline-derived CDR1 and CDR2 are SGHRS and YFSETQ. This CDR3 has 16 amino acids. The CDR3 loop is CASSSGTGVMNTEAFF. Written as DNA, the CDR3 is TGCGCCAGCAGCTCCGGGACAGGGGTCATGAACACTGAAGCTTTCTTT.